This TCR beta chain was retrieved from a study of cytomegalovirus exposure and HLA in healthy donors. V lost 7 bases, J lost 4 bases, and 8 bases lay in between. The CDR3 sequence is 12 residues long. In germline, CDR1 is MNHNS, CDR2 SASEGT. The PCR used 60 Vbeta and 13 Jbeta primers. The method was immunoSEQ multiplex PCR; TCRdb's version includes in-frame clones alone and lacks a portion of them. The sample holds 35,000 to 45,000 clones; more than 80% are singletons and the top ten take about 9.3%. This TCR came from a woman aged 40 to 50 in good health and CMV-seronegative. Sequences were obtained from PBMCs. The J gene is TRBJ1-5, the V gene TRBV6-1; D may be TRBD1 (5 bases). For the CDR3, the DNA is TGTGCCAGCAAGCAGGGAAATCAGCCCCAGCATTTT. This gives the protein CASKQGNQPQHF.